Following are 20 T cell receptor beta chains from one sample sequenced in a study of radiotherapy plus CTLA-4 blockade in lung cancer. Data came from immunoSEQ multiplex PCR; TCRdb stores just in-frame clones and leaves some out. Of fewer than 55,000 clones listed, more than 75% were seen once; the top ten hold 28%. Source: peripheral blood, taken from a patient treated with radiotherapy plus ipilimumab. Source of these receptors: a human donor with non-small cell lung cancer whose response to radiotherapy plus ipilimumab could not be evaluated.

The rearrangement uses TRBV6-5 and TRBJ2-7, with 7 nucleotides matching TRBD2. V lost 5 bases to trimming and J lost 0 bases; unmatched junction nucleotides: 4. The CDR3 spans 14 residues. Germline V gene lookup returns CDR1 MNHEY and CDR2 SVGAGI. The CDR3 spells CASSGTSDSYEQYF. The DNA for the CDR3 is TGTGCCAGCAGTGGTACTAGCGACTCCTACGAGCAGTACTTC.

CDR3 in DNA: TGTGCCAGTAGTATCCCCGGGACAGTTCGCGAGCAGTACTTC. Translated: CASSIPGTVREQYF. The chain has TRBV19 and TRBJ2-7, with TRBD1 matching over 7 bases. The junction had 8 bases not matched to a gene; V was cut back by 3 bases and J by 6 bases. The CDR3 is 14 amino acids. Germline CDR1 and CDR2: LNHDA and SQIVND (reference sequence).

The chain combines TRBV15 with TRBJ2-7; 9 bases fit TRBD1. Trimming cost V 5 bases and J 6 bases; bases outside gene matches: 11. CDR1 LNHNV and CDR2 YYDKDF come from the germline V gene (reference sequence). There are 15 residues in the CDR3. The CDR3 loop reads CATSGTGTGRPEQYF. The CDR3 coding sequence is TGTGCCACCAGCGGAACCGGGACAGGGAGGCCCGAGCAGTACTTC.

This clone was found once. The chain links TRBV5-4 to TRBJ2-7; 9 nucleotides match TRBD1. The junction had 3 bases not matched to a gene; V was cut back by 2 bases and J by 3 bases. The V gene's germline CDR1 is SGHNT and CDR2 YYREEE (reference sequence). The CDR3 covers 14 residues. CDR3 in amino acids: CASSLRQGVYEQYF. The CDR3 DNA is TGTGCCAGCAGCTTAAGACAGGGGGTCTACGAGCAGTACTTC.

The rearrangement joins TRBV30 to TRBJ1-1; D is undetermined. Looked up from germline, CDR1 is GTSNPN and CDR2 is SVGIG (reference sequence). V dropped 2 bases and J dropped 8 bases, with 12 bases sitting between them. CDR3 size: 12 residues. The CDR3 sequence is CAWSPPGREAFF. CDR3 in DNA: TGTGCCTGGAGTCCCCCGGGGAGAGAAGCTTTCTTT. Variable domain in full (rest from reference TRBV30 and TRBJ1-1): SQTIHQWPATLVQPVGSPLSLECTVEGTSNPNLYWYRQAAGRGLQLLFYSVGIGQISSEVPQNLSASRPQDRQFILSSKKLLLSDSGFYLCAWSPPGREAFFGQGTRLTVV.

The sample holds one count of this clone. The V call is TRBV5-3, the J call TRBJ2-1; a weak D match, TRBD1 (6 bases). TRBV5-3 is known as an ORF, though its function is uncertain. V dropped 1 base and J dropped 7 bases, with 15 bases sitting between them. The CDR3 extends over 15 amino acids. The CDR3 region is CARSLKPRRGNEQFF. The CDR3 DNA is TGTGCCAGAAGCTTGAAGCCCCGAAGGGGGAATGAGCAGTTCTTC.

The chain employs TRBV28 and TRBJ1-2, with D hard to call. Germline V gene lookup returns CDR1 MDHEN and CDR2 SYDVKM. The CDR3 consists of 13 residues. V lost 6 bases and J lost 3, with 11 bases in between. CDR3 in amino acids: CASREGQDYGYTF. The CDR3 nucleotides read TGTGCCAGCAGGGAAGGTCAGGACTATGGCTACACCTTC.

This chain connects TRBV6-5 to TRBJ2-3; 8 nucleotides align to TRBD2. The CDR3 covers 15 residues. The V segment lost 6 bases and the J segment 3 bases; nucleotides outside the gene matches: 8. Germline V gene sequence: CDR1 MNHEY, CDR2 SVGAGI. The CDR3 loop reads CASSRLARGTDTQYF. For the CDR3, the DNA is TGTGCCAGCAGCAGACTAGCGAGAGGAACAGATACGCAGTATTTT.

The rearrangement joins TRBV7-9 to TRBJ1-1, with D maybe TRBD1 (6 bases). The length of the CDR3 is 18 residues. V was trimmed by 4 bases and J by 0 bases, leaving 21 bases between them. Germline CDR1 SEHNR, CDR2 FQNEAQ (reference sequence). DNA of the CDR3: TGTGCCAGCAGCTCATCTTACCGGGACACCGGTCTGAACACTGAAGCTTTCTTT. It codes for CASSSSYRDTGLNTEAFF. The whole variable domain, filled in from reference TRBV7-9 and TRBJ1-1, reads DTGVSQNPRHKITKRGQNVTFRCDPISEHNRLYWYRQTLGQGPEFLTYFQNEAQLEKSRLLSDRFSAERPKGSFSTLEIQRTEQGDSAMYLCASSSSYRDTGLNTEAFFGQGTRLTVV.

This clone was seen only once. The V and J genes are TRBV2 and TRBJ1-2; a weak D match, TRBD1 (6 bases). The length of the CDR3 is 14 residues. Per the germline V gene, CDR1 is SNHLY and CDR2 is FYNNEI. Trimming removed 6 bases from V and 8 bases from J, with 19 bases in between. The CDR3 nucleotides read TGTGCCAGCAGCTACCTCCAGGAGGGGGGGGGCTACACCTTC. This encodes CASSYLQEGGGYTF.

The chain links TRBV28 to TRBJ1-1; no firm D call. V was trimmed by 7 bases and J by 5 bases, leaving 11 bases between them. CDR3 length equals 12 residues. The germline CDR1 and CDR2 sequences are MDHEN and SYDVKM. The CDR3: CASISSSTEAFF. CDR3 in DNA: TGTGCCAGCATTTCTTCGTCGACTGAAGCTTTCTTT.

V is TRBV13 and J is TRBJ2-2, with D perhaps matching TRBD1 (5 bases). This CDR3 has 15 residues. Per the germline V gene, CDR1 is PRHDT and CDR2 is FYEKMQ (reference sequence). The germline V and J ends were trimmed by 0 bases and 0 bases, with 5 bases remaining between them. CDR3 in amino acids: CASSLGQANTGELFF. The CDR3 DNA reads TGTGCCAGCAGCTTAGGACAGGCGAACACCGGGGAGCTGTTTTTT.

The chain carries TRBV29-1 and TRBJ1-2; no firm D call. Trimming stripped 6 bases from V and 6 bases from J, with 11 bases between. This CDR3 region has 11 residues. Germline CDR1 reads SQVTM; CDR2 reads ANQGSEA. Here the CDR3 reads CSVSPGDGYTF. The CDR3 nucleotides read TGCAGCGTGTCCCCGGGTGATGGCTACACCTTC.

The J gene is TRBJ2-1, the V gene TRBV7-6; 9 nucleotides align to TRBD2. The germline CDR1 and CDR2 sequences are SGHVS and FNYEAQ. The CDR3 spans 16 residues. V lost 2 bases to trimming and J lost 6 bases; unmatched junction nucleotides: 8. The CDR3 protein is CASSLTREGLRNEQFF. The CDR3 DNA reads as TGTGCCAGCAGCTTAACGCGGGAGGGCCTTCGCAATGAGCAGTTCTTC.

This rearrangement joins TRBV9 to TRBJ1-3; possible D gene TRBD1, 5 bases. CDR1 SGDLS and CDR2 YYNGEE come from the germline V gene. The CDR3 covers 15 residues. V lost 1 base to trimming and J lost 2 bases, with 10 bases between them. The CDR3 protein is CASSVSGVAGNTIYF. DNA for the CDR3: TGTGCCAGCAGCGTATCGGGGGTGGCTGGAAACACCATATATTTT.

The rearrangement links TRBV29-1 to TRBJ2-7; D perhaps matches TRBD2 (5 bases). Germline CDR1 is SQVTM and CDR2 is ANQGSEA. The CDR3 contains 15 residues. V lost 1 base to trimming and J lost 2 bases, with 15 bases between them. The CDR3 sequence is CSVEAGRGRPYEQYF. CDR3 nucleotide sequence: TGCAGCGTTGAAGCTGGCCGGGGAAGACCCTACGAGCAGTACTTC.

This clone was counted between two and nine times. This chain uses TRBV9 with TRBJ1-2, with D possibly being TRBD1 (5 bases). This CDR3 has 13 amino acids. Trimming took off 0 bases at V and 4 bases at J, with 7 bases between the two ends. Germline CDR1 is SGDLS and CDR2 is YYNGEE. Here the CDR3 reads CASSVAQAYGYTF. Written as DNA, the CDR3 is TGTGCCAGCAGCGTAGCACAGGCCTATGGCTACACCTTC.

V gene TRBV5-1 combines with J gene TRBJ2-1, with 9 nucleotides matching TRBD1. Per germline, CDR1 SGHRS and CDR2 YFSETQ. This CDR3 has 15 residues. The junction had 8 bases not matched to a gene; V was cut back by 3 bases and J by 7 bases. This chain's CDR3 is CASSSGDRAKNEQFF. The CDR3 DNA follows: TGCGCCAGCAGCTCCGGGGACAGGGCAAAGAATGAGCAGTTCTTC.

The V call is TRBV6-1, the J call TRBJ2-7, with TRBD1 matching over 8 bases. CDR3 length: 14 amino acids. Unmatched junction bases numbered 8, after V lost 4 bases and J lost 6 bases. The V gene's germline CDR1 is MNHNS and CDR2 SASEGT. The CDR3 spells CASSALTGVGEQYF. In DNA, the CDR3 is TGTGCCAGCAGTGCCCTGACAGGGGTCGGCGAGCAGTACTTC.

The V call is TRBV6-1, the J call TRBJ2-2, with a tentative D call TRBD1 (6 bases). Germline V gene data show CDR1 as MNHNS and CDR2 as SASEGT. CDR3 length equals 13 residues. The CDR3 here is CAAGAAGTGELFF. The CDR3 nucleotides read TGTGCTGCAGGGGCCGCCGGCACCGGGGAGCTGTTTTTT.